This T cell receptor (beta chain) was obtained from a study of OX40 agonist ivuxolimab in advanced cancers. The overall study: Those treated in dose escalation had hepatocellular carcinoma, melanoma, renal cell cancer or head and neck cancer. Three patients, one with hepatocellular carcinoma and two with cutaneous melanoma, responded partially.

Germline V gene lookup returns CDR1 SGHTA and CDR2 FQGNSA. The CDR3 has 15 residues. This clone was counted a single time. The antigen is undetermined. The germline gene is not matched at one end of the junction; a read error may be the cause. Points from the study as a whole: In general, CD8+ T cells held more expanded clones than CD4+ did, on average.

The table came from immunoSEQ multiplex PCR; TCRdb's copy has only in-frame clones and leaves some out. This sample has tens of thousands of clones, with 79% found just once. The clonotype originates from an adult with an advanced solid tumor such as melanoma, head and neck, liver or kidney cancer. The specimen was CD4+ or CD8+ T cells sorted from blood, collected in a trial of the OX40 agonist ivuxolimab. The chain employs TRBV7-2 and TRBJ1-1, with TRBD1 matching 10 bases. CDR3 amino acids: CASSQGQGTNTEAFF. The CDR3 nucleotides are TGCGCCAGCAGCCAGGGACAGGGGACAAACACTGAAGCTTTCTTT. Based on the CDR3 plus reference TRBV7-2 and TRBJ1-1, the full variable domain is GAGVSQSPSNKVTEKGKDVELRCDPISGHTALYWYRQSLGQGLEFLIYFQGNSAPDKSGLPSDRFSAERTGGSVSTLTIQRTQQEDSAVYLCASSQGQGTNTEAFFGQGTRLTVV.